Presented here are 21 T cell receptor beta chains from one specimen sequenced in a study of regulatory T cells in long-lasting Graves disease (dated by TCRdb to the early 2020s). This specimen's time point label, per the study, means: newly diagnosed GD, antithyroid drugs for less than 3 months. For both TCR sequencing and RNA sequencing, RNA was extracted from PBMCs in TRIzol. Libraries came from multiplex PCR. Instrument on record: Illumina HiSeq 4000. To build TCR beta libraries, CDR3 regions were amplified by Arm-PCR using iRepertoire HTBI primers. Using fastp at Q25 and MiXCR, TCRdb reprocessed the public reads and kept productive beta chains. Each entry merges the rows of one CDR3 protein and shows their most common DNA and genes. For this sample the table gives roughly 250,000 distinct CDR3 sequences, of which 15% to 20% were detected only once. Around 15% of the sample is held by the ten biggest clonotypes.

Another study also made use of these data, one on T cells in Graves' hyperthyroidism and ophthalmopathy.

The specimen was peripheral blood mononuclear cells (PBMCs), collected at new diagnosis, from a patient treated with antithyroid drugs. These receptors were obtained from a woman in her twenties or thirties with Graves disease. Donor details come from another sample of the same person, matched by shared clones.

This clonotype appeared many times. The chain uses TRBV20-1 and TRBJ1-5; a possible D gene is TRBD1 (5 bases). CDR1 DFQATT and CDR2 SNEGSKA come from the germline V gene (reference sequence). The CDR3 contains 13 residues. The CDR3 reads CSAVGVGNQPQHF. The DNA of the CDR3 is TGCAGCGCCGTGGGGGTTGGCAATCAGCCCCAGCATTTT.

The chain has TRBV9 and TRBJ2-3; perhaps D is TRBD1 or TRBD2 (6 bases each). CDR1 is SGDLS and CDR2 is YYNGEE in the germline V gene. The CDR3 totals 16 residues. Between the trimmed V and J ends, which lost 0 bases and 3 bases, there was a span of 14 bases. CDR3: CASSVGGAIGTDTQYF. The CDR3 region has the DNA TGTGCCAGCAGCGTAGGGGGGGCAATAGGAACAGATACGCAGTATTTT.

This clonotype was observed a few times. The genes are TRBV18 and TRBJ1-4; TRBD1 aligns across 7 bases. The CDR3 has 14 residues. Germline assignment: CDR1 KGHSH and CDR2 LQKENI. After removal of 3 bases from V and 7 bases from J, the junction contained 5 bases not matched to a gene. In DNA form, the CDR3 reads TGTGCCAGCTCACCGGAGGGGGCTTTTGAAAAACTGTTTTTT. Translating it yields CASSPEGAFEKLFF.

This clonotype showed up just a few times. V gene TRBV19 combines with J gene TRBJ1-5; D uncertain. Germline V CDR1 and CDR2: LNHDA, SQIVND (reference sequence). Deletions cut 1 base from V and 6 bases from J, with 16 bases between. The CDR3 is 16 residues long. CDR3 region: CASSIGVQIRVQPQHF. The CDR3 DNA sequence: TGTGCCAGTAGTATAGGTGTCCAGATTAGGGTTCAGCCCCAGCATTTT.

The chain uses TRBV7-9 and TRBJ1-4; 7 nucleotides match TRBD1. The CDR3 covers 16 residues. Germline CDR1 is SEHNR and CDR2 is FQNEAQ (reference sequence). V trimming: 4 bases; J trimming: 5 bases; junction bases outside the gene matches: 10. CDR3 DNA: TGTGCCAGCAGCTCAGGAAACAGGGGCACCAATGAAAAACTGTTTTTT. Its translation: CASSSGNRGTNEKLFF.

The chain combines TRBV11-2 with TRBJ2-3, with D perhaps TRBD2 (7 bases). The end of the DNA is better explained by TRBJ2-5, so the J call may be wrong. The CDR3 consists of 14 residues. Germline values: CDR1 SGHAT, CDR2 FQNNGV. Written as DNA, the CDR3 is TGTGCCAGCAGCCGAGGGGGGGGTTCGGGGACCCAGTACTTC. This sequence encodes CASSRGGGSGTQYF.

Ten or more counts support this clonotype. CDR3 region: CASSSRYSGANVLTF. DNA for the CDR3: TGTGCCAGCAGCTCTCGGTACTCTGGGGCCAACGTCCTGACTTTC. The chain is built from TRBV7-3 and TRBJ2-6, with D hard to call. Germline lookup yields CDR1 SGHTA and CDR2 FQGTGA. V was trimmed by 4 bases and J by 0 bases, leaving 7 bases between them. CDR3 size: 15 residues.

In this sample, this clonotype turned up many times. This chain links TRBV5-1 with TRBJ2-2, with a possible D match to TRBD1 (6 bases). This CDR3 is 16 amino acids long. Trimming cost V 5 bases and J 1 base, with 15 bases left between them. Germline V gives CDR1 SGHRS, CDR2 YFSETQ. DNA for the CDR3: TGCGCCAGCAGGTCCCCCTCGGGACAGAACACCGGGGAGCTGTTTTTT. Protein: CASRSPSGQNTGELFF.

This clonotype was counted only a few times. This chain joins TRBV10-3 and TRBJ1-5; maybe TRBD1 (6 bases). CDR3 length equals 13 residues. Germline V lookup: CDR1 ENHRY, CDR2 SYGVKD. V lost 11 bases and J 5 bases, leaving 16 bases between the germline ends. CDR3 sequence reads: CASKTGVDQPQHF. The CDR3 DNA sequence: TGTGCCTCAAAGACAGGTGTGGATCAGCCCCAGCATTTT.

This chain joins TRBV19 and TRBJ2-1; D not certain. The CDR3 sequence is 13 residues long. The germline V and J ends were trimmed by 3 bases and 6 bases, with 9 bases remaining between them. Germline V lookup: CDR1 LNHDA, CDR2 SQIVND (reference sequence). The CDR3: CASSIGVFNEQFF. CDR3 DNA sequence: TGTGCCAGTAGTATTGGGGTTTTCAATGAGCAGTTCTTC.

This clonotype appeared once. V is TRBV20-1 and J is TRBJ2-1; D unresolved. Germline assignment: CDR1 DFQATT and CDR2 SNEGSKA (reference sequence). This CDR3 spans 12 amino acids. V was shortened by 0 bases and J by 8 bases, with 8 bases between the two germline ends. The CDR3 nucleotides are TGCAGTGCTAGAGATGAGAGGTATGAGCAGTTCTTC. Its protein is CSARDERYEQFF.

In its sample, this clonotype was seen many times. This chain links TRBV10-2 with TRBJ2-5; possible D gene TRBD2, 6 bases. The V end was cut by 2 bases, the J end by 5 bases, with 12 bases between. The CDR3 sequence is 14 residues long. Germline V lookup: CDR1 WSHSY, CDR2 SAAADI. CDR3 residues: CASSENGGSETQYF. The CDR3 nucleotides are TGCGCCAGCAGTGAGAATGGAGGGTCCGAGACCCAGTACTTC.

This clonotype was recorded once. A far larger clone is off by one base, so a read error is likely. As the CDR3 is not closed by the conserved phenylalanine or tryptophan, this likely results from a read error. This chain joins TRBV7-9 and TRBJ1-1; D gene uncertain. The germline V gene has CDR1 SEHNR and CDR2 FQNEAQ (reference sequence). There are 14 residues in the CDR3. V gave up 5 bases and J gave up 4 bases, with 14 bases separating them. This CDR3 reads CASSLNKVVTEAFS. As DNA, the CDR3 is TGTGCCAGCAGCCTAAACAAGGTTGTCACTGAAGCTTTCTCT.

In its sample, this clonotype was seen many times. The chain has TRBV14 and TRBJ2-7, with D tentatively TRBD1 or TRBD2 (6 bases each). This CDR3 has 14 residues. V shed 0 bases and J shed 7 bases, with 13 bases lying between them. Germline CDR1 SGHDN, CDR2 FVKESK. The chain's CDR3 is CASSQEGQRGEQYF. The CDR3 bases are TGTGCCAGCAGCCAAGAGGGACAACGGGGGGAGCAGTACTTC.

The chain combines TRBV13 with TRBJ2-5, with 10 positions matching TRBD2. Trimming took 5 bases from V and 4 from J; bases not matched to a gene: 7. The germline V gene encodes CDR1 PRHDT and CDR2 FYEKMQ (reference sequence). This CDR3 has 15 residues. As DNA, the CDR3 is TGTGCCAGCAGCGACCCTAGCGGGGGAGGAGAGACCCAGTACTTC. As protein: CASSDPSGGGETQYF.

There are a few counts of this clonotype. A junction end diverges from the germline sequence, so it may reflect a read error. This chain connects TRBV28 to TRBJ2-3; D may be TRBD1 (5 bases). The J call is doubtful: the DNA matches TRBJ2-5 better. This CDR3 has 18 residues. Germline V gene lookup returns CDR1 MDHEN and CDR2 SYDVKM. The CDR3 DNA sequence: TGTGCCAGCAGCCGCTTTACCCCGGCAGGGCCCTCTCGAGAGGCCCAGTACTTC. Its protein is CASSRFTPAGPSREAQYF.

Concerning this clonotype itself: This clone may be a read error of a much larger clone one base away. The J gene is TRBJ2-7, the V gene TRBV20-1; D is unclear. V was shortened by 7 bases and J by 3 bases, with 10 bases between the two germline ends. CDR1 and CDR2 (germline): DFQATT, SNEGSKA (reference sequence). The CDR3 runs to 11 residues. DNA for the CDR3: TGCAGTGTACCAGGTAGCTACGAGCAGTACTTC. Amino acid sequence: CSVPGSYEQYF.

This clonotype was found many times. The chain uses TRBV2 and TRBJ1-5, with 10 bases lining up with TRBD1. This CDR3 region has 15 residues. The germline V gene has CDR1 SNHLY and CDR2 FYNNEI. V trimming: 4 bases; J trimming: 3 bases; junction bases outside the gene matches: 3. CDR3 loop: CASSADRGHNQPQHF. Written as DNA, the CDR3 is TGTGCCAGCAGTGCAGACAGGGGGCACAATCAGCCCCAGCATTTT.

This clonotype appeared many times. The chain joins TRBV5-1 to TRBJ2-7; 9 positions agree with TRBD1. Germline-derived CDR1 and CDR2 are SGHRS and YFSETQ. Losses at the gene ends were 3 bases for V and 5 bases for J; bases not matched to a gene: 6. The CDR3 is made up of 14 amino acids. CDR3: CASSYRQGVNEQYF. CDR3 in DNA: TGCGCCAGCAGCTACCGACAGGGGGTCAACGAGCAGTACTTC.

There are many counts of this clonotype. The CDR3 loop is CASNDKDRGSDSYGYTF. The CDR3, as DNA: TGTGCCAGCAACGACAAGGACAGGGGGTCCGATAGCTATGGCTACACCTTC. V usage is TRBV6-1 and J usage is TRBJ1-2; 10 bases line up with TRBD1. CDR1 MNHNS and CDR2 SASEGT come from the germline V gene. The CDR3 totals 17 residues. Trimming took 7 bases from V and 4 from J; bases not matched to a gene: 15.

This clonotype was found many times. The V gene is TRBV20-1, the J gene TRBJ2-3; 7 bases agree with TRBD1. The J segment lost 4 bases and the V segment lost 6 bases, leaving 13 bases of the junction unmatched. Germline values: CDR1 DFQATT, CDR2 SNEGSKA (reference sequence). This CDR3 region has 15 residues. The CDR3 coding sequence is TGCAGTGCCCCCGACGACAGGGAAGGTTCAGATACGCAGTATTTT. Its protein product is CSAPDDREGSDTQYF.